This TCR beta chain was obtained from a study of shared clonotypes between healthy human individuals. With regard to this clone: The junction departs from germline at one end; a sequencing error may be responsible.

From germline, CDR1 is MDHEN and CDR2 SYDVKM. CDR3 length equals 15 residues. The authors ran unsorted PBMC replicate PCRs on roughly 330 ng DNA, about 31,000 T cell genomes. Clones were sequenced by immunoSEQ multiplex PCR, and TCRdb holds only the in-frame ones, with some missing. The sample shows hundreds of thousands of clones, 79% of them seen only once. The sequenced sample was PBMCs. The receptor's source is a woman aged 40 to 50 in good health. Some clones in this sample may be carry-over from other donors' samples. This sequence joins TRBV28 and TRBJ2-5, with a weak D call TRBD2 (6 bases). The J call could be wrong; TRBJ2-7 is a better fit for the DNA end. The CDR3 DNA follows: TGTGCCGGCAGCGTAGGTGGGACTGTTCCCTACGAGCAGTACTTC. It is translated as CAGSVGGTVPYEQYF.